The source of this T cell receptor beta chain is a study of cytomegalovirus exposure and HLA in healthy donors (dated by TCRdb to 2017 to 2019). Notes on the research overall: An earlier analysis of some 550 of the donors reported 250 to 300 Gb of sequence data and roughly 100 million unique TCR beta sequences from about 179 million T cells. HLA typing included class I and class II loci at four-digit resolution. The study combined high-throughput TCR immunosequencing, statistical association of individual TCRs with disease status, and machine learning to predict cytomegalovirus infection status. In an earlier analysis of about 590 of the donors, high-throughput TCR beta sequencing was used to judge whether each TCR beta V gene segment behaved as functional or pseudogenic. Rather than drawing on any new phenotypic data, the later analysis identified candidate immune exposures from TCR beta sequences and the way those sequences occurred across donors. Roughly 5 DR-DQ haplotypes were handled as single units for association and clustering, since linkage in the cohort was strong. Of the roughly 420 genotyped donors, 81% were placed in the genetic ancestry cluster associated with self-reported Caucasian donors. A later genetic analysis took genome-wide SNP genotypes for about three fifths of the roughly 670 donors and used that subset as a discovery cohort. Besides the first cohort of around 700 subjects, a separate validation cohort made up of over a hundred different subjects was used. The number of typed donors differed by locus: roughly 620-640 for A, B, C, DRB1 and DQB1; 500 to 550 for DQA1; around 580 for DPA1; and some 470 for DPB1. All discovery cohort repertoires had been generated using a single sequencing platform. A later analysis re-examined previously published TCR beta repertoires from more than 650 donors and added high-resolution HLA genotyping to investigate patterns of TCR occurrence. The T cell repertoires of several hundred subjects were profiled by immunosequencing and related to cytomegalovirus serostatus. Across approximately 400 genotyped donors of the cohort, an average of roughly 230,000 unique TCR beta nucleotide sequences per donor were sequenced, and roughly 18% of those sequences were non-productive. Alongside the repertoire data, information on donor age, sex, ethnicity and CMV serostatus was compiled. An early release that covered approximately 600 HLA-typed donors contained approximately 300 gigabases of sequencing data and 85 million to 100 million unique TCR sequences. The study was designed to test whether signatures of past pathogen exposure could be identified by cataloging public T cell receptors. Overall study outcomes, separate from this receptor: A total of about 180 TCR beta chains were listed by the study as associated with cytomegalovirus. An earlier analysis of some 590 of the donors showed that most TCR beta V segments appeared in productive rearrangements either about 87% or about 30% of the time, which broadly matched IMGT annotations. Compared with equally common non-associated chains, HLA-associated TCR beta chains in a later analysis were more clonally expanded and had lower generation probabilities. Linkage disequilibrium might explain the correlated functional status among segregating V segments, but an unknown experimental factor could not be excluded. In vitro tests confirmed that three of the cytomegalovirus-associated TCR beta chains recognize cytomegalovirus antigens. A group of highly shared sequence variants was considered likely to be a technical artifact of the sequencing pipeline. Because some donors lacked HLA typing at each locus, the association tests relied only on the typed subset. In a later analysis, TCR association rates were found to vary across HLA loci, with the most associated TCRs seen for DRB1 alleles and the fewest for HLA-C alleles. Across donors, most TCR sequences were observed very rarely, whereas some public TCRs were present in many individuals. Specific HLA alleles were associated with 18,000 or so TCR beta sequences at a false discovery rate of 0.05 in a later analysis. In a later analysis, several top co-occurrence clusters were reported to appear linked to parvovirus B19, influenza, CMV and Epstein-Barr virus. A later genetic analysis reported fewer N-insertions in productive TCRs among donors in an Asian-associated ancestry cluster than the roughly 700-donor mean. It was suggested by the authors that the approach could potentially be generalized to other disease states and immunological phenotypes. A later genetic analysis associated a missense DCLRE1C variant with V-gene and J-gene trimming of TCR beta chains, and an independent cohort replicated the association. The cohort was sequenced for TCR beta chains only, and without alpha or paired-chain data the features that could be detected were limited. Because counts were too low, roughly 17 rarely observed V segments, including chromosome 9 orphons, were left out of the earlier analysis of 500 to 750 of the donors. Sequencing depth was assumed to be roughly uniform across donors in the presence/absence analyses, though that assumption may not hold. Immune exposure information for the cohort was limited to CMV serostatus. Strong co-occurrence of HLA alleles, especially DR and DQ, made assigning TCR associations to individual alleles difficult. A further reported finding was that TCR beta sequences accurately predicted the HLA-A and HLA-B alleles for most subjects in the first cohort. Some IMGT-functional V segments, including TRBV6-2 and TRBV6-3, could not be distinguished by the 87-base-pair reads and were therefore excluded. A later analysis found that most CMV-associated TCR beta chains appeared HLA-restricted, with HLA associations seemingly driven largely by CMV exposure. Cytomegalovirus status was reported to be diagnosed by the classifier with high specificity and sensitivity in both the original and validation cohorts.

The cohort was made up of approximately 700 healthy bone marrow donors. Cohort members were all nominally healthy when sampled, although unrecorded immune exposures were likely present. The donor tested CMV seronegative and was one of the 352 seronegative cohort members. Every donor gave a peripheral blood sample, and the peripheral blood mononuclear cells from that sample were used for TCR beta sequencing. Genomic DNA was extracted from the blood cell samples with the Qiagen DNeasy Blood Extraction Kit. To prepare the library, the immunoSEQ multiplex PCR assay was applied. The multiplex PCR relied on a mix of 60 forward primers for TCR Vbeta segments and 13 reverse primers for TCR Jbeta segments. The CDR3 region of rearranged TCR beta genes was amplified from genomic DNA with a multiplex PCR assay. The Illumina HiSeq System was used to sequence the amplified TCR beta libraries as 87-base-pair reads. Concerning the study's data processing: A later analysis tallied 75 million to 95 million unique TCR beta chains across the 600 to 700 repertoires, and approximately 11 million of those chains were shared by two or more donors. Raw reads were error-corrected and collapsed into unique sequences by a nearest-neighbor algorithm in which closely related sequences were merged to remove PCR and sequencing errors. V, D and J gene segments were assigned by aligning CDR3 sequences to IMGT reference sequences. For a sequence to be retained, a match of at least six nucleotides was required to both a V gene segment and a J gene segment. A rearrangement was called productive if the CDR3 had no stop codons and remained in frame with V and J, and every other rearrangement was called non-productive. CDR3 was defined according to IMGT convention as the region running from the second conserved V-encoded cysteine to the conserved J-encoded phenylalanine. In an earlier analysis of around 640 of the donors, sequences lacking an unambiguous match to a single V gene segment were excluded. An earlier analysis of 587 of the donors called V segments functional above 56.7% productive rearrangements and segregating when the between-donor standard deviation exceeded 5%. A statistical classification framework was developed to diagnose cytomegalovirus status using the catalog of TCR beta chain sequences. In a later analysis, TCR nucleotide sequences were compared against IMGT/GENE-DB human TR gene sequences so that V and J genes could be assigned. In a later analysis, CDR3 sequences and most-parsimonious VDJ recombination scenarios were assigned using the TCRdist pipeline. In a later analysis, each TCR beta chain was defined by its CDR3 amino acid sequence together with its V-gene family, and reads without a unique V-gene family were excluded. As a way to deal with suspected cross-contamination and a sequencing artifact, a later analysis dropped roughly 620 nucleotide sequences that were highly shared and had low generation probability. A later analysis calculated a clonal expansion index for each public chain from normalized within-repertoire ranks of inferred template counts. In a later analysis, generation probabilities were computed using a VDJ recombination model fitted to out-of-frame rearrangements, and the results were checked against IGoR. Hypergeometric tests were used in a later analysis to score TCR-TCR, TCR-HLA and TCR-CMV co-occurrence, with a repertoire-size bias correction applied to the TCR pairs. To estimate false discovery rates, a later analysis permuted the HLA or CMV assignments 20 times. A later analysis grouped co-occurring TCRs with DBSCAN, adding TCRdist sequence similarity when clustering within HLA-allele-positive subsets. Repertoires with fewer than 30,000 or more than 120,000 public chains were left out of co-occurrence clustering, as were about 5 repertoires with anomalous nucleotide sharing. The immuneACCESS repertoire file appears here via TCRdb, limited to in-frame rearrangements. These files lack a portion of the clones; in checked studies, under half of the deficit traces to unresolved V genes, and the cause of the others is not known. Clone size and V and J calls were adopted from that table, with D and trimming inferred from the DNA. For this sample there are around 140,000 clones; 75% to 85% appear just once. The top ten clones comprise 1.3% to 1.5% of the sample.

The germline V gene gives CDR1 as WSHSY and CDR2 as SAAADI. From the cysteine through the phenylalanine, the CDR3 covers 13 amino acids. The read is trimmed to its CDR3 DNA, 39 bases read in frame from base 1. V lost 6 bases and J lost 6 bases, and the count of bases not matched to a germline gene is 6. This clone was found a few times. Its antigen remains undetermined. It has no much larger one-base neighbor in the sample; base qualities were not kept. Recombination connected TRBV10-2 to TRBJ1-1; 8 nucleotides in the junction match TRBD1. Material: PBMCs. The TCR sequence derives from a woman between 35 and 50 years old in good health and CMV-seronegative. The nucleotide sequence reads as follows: TGCGCCAGCAGAGGACAGGGCGCTCCTGAAGCTTTCTTT. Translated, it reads CASRGQGAPEAFF.